These T cell receptor beta chains were read from a single sample in a study of T cells after somatic rescue of genetic block. Some clones are missing from TCRdb's copy, which holds only in-frame ones; the method was immunoSEQ multiplex PCR. Of about 72,000 clones in the sample, approximately 90% were seen once. Sample: peripheral blood mononuclear cells (PBMCs). The receptors were gathered from a man between 25 and 39 years old. CDR3s include the opening cysteine and the closing phenylalanine or tryptophan. Fields, in order: D gene, J gene, clone size, V gene, CDR3 protein, CDR3 DNA. D genes are given only for firm matches. Clone sizes are given selectively: once, few, many, or a class where the clone is expanded.

D gene: .; J gene: TRBJ1-1; clone size: .; V gene: TRBV11-3; CDR3 protein: CASSLHRVKPEAFF; CDR3 DNA: TGTGCCAGCAGCTTACACAGGGTAAAGCCTGAAGCTTTCTTT
D gene: .; J gene: TRBJ2-7; clone size: .; V gene: TRBV7-9; CDR3 protein: CASSRIHGGEQYF; CDR3 DNA: TGTGCCAGCAGCCGCATTCATGGGGGCGAGCAGTACTTC
D gene: TRBD2; J gene: TRBJ2-7; clone size: .; V gene: TRBV11-2; CDR3 protein: CASSITSGGYGEQYF; CDR3 DNA: TGTGCCAGCAGCATCACTAGCGGGGGGTATGGGGAGCAGTACTTC
D gene: TRBD1; J gene: TRBJ2-1; clone size: .; V gene: TRBV6-1; CDR3 protein: CASSEDTGGVGEQFF; CDR3 DNA: TGTGCCAGCAGTGAAGACACAGGGGGTGTTGGTGAGCAGTTCTTC
D gene: .; J gene: TRBJ2-1; clone size: .; V gene: TRBV4-3; CDR3 protein: CASSQDELPHNEQFF; CDR3 DNA: TGCGCCAGCAGCCAAGACGAACTACCCCACAATGAGCAGTTCTTC
D gene: .; J gene: TRBJ1-1; clone size: .; V gene: TRBV7-9; CDR3 protein: CASSFRNSLNTEAFF; CDR3 DNA: TGTGCCAGCAGCTTTCGAAACAGCTTGAACACTGAAGCTTTCTTT
D gene: .; J gene: TRBJ2-1; clone size: .; V gene: TRBV20-1; CDR3 protein: CSGASYNEQFF; CDR3 DNA: TGCAGTGGAGCCAGCTACAATGAGCAGTTCTTC
D gene: .; J gene: TRBJ2-5; clone size: .; V gene: TRBV29-1; CDR3 protein: CSVEDGGETQYF; CDR3 DNA: TGCAGCGTTGAAGATGGGGGAGAGACCCAGTACTTC
D gene: .; J gene: TRBJ1-1; clone size: .; V gene: TRBV27; CDR3 protein: CASSLGGRANTEAFF; CDR3 DNA: TGTGCCAGCAGTTTAGGGGGCAGGGCGAACACTGAAGCTTTCTTT
D gene: .; J gene: TRBJ2-1; clone size: .; V gene: TRBV9; CDR3 protein: CASSGPYNNEQFF; CDR3 DNA: TGTGCCAGCAGCGGCCCTTACAACAATGAGCAGTTCTTC
D gene: .; J gene: TRBJ1-2; clone size: .; V gene: TRBV18; CDR3 protein: CASSPREIDGYTF; CDR3 DNA: TGTGCCAGCTCACCAAGAGAGATCGATGGCTACACCTTC
D gene: .; J gene: TRBJ2-1; clone size: .; V gene: TRBV7-9; CDR3 protein: CASSLAPSEEQFF; CDR3 DNA: TGTGCCAGCAGCTTAGCCCCTTCGGAGGAGCAGTTCTTC
D gene: .; J gene: TRBJ1-3; clone size: .; V gene: TRBV6-5; CDR3 protein: CASSLANAPTIYF; CDR3 DNA: TGTGCCAGCAGCCTTGCTAACGCGCCGACCATATATTTT
D gene: .; J gene: TRBJ2-3; clone size: .; V gene: TRBV28; CDR3 protein: CASNTWGLFTDTQYF; CDR3 DNA: TGTGCCAGCAATACGTGGGGTTTGTTCACAGATACGCAGTATTTT
D gene: .; J gene: TRBJ2-5; clone size: .; V gene: TRBV7-2; CDR3 protein: CASSRKQGAGTQTQYF; CDR3 DNA: TGTGCCAGCAGCCGCAAACAGGGAGCGGGTACGCAGACCCAGTACTTC
D gene: .; J gene: TRBJ1-2; clone size: .; V gene: TRBV5-1; CDR3 protein: CASSQDNYGYTF; CDR3 DNA: TGCGCCAGCAGCCAAGACAACTATGGCTACACCTTC
D gene: .; J gene: TRBJ2-7; clone size: .; V gene: TRBV27; CDR3 protein: CASSYGPPYEQYF; CDR3 DNA: TGTGCCAGCAGTTACGGACCTCCCTACGAGCAGTACTTC
D gene: .; J gene: TRBJ2-7; clone size: .; V gene: TRBV29-1; CDR3 protein: CSVVASEQYF; CDR3 DNA: TGCAGCGTTGTCGCTAGCGAGCAGTACTTC
D gene: .; J gene: TRBJ2-1; clone size: .; V gene: TRBV23-1; CDR3 protein: CASNPPAPLPVLIPSTLYNEQFF; CDR3 DNA: TGCGCCAGCAATCCACCCGCCCCCCTTCCCGTCTTGATCCCATCAACCTTATACAATGAGCAGTTCTTC
D gene: .; J gene: TRBJ2-1; clone size: .; V gene: TRBV11-2; CDR3 protein: CASSLQTHNNEQFF; CDR3 DNA: TGTGCCAGCAGCCTACAGACTCATAACAATGAGCAGTTCTTC
D gene: TRBD1; J gene: TRBJ1-1; clone size: few; V gene: TRBV18; CDR3 protein: CASSPTGDSGTEAFF; CDR3 DNA: TGTGCCAGCTCACCGACAGGGGATTCGGGGACTGAAGCTTTCTTT
D gene: .; J gene: TRBJ1-2; clone size: .; V gene: TRBV11-2; CDR3 protein: CASSSRDNSYGYTF; CDR3 DNA: TGTGCCAGCAGCTCACGGGACAACTCCTATGGCTACACCTTC
D gene: .; J gene: TRBJ1-1; clone size: once; V gene: TRBV19; CDR3 protein: CASSIEALLNTEAFF; CDR3 DNA: TGTGCCAGTAGTATAGAGGCTCTCCTGAACACTGAAGCTTTCTTT
D gene: .; J gene: TRBJ2-5; clone size: .; V gene: TRBV5-5; CDR3 protein: CASSLIAGAQETQYF; CDR3 DNA: TGTGCCAGCAGCTTGATCGCGGGGGCACAAGAGACCCAGTACTTC
D gene: .; J gene: TRBJ1-2; clone size: once; V gene: TRBV21-1; CDR3 protein: CASRRDRGRSGYTF; CDR3 DNA: TGTGCCAGCAGAAGGGACAGGGGGCGGTCTGGCTACACCTTC
D gene: .; J gene: TRBJ1-2; clone size: few; V gene: TRBV5-8; CDR3 protein: CASSARISGYTF; CDR3 DNA: TGTGCCAGCAGCGCCCGGATTTCGGGCTACACCTTC
D gene: TRBD1; J gene: TRBJ2-7; clone size: few; V gene: TRBV5-5; CDR3 protein: CASAYSGTGFYEQYF; CDR3 DNA: TGTGCCAGCGCCTATTCAGGGACAGGCTTCTACGAGCAGTACTTC
D gene: TRBD2; J gene: TRBJ2-1; clone size: .; V gene: TRBV7-9; CDR3 protein: CASSRLAGGYNEQFF; CDR3 DNA: TGTGCCAGCAGTCGACTAGCGGGGGGTTACAATGAGCAGTTCTTC
D gene: .; J gene: TRBJ2-7; clone size: .; V gene: TRBV5-6; CDR3 protein: CASSAGRRSSYEQYF; CDR3 DNA: TGTGCCAGCAGCGCGGGACGGCGAAGCTCCTACGAGCAGTACTTC
D gene: .; J gene: TRBJ1-4; clone size: .; V gene: TRBV16; CDR3 protein: CASSLRRNEKLFF; CDR3 DNA: TGTGCCAGCAGCCTTAGGAGAAATGAAAAACTGTTTTTT
D gene: TRBD1; J gene: TRBJ2-3; clone size: .; V gene: TRBV28; CDR3 protein: CASSFPRDRASTDTQYF; CDR3 DNA: TGTGCCAGCAGTTTCCCACGGGACAGGGCTAGCACAGATACGCAGTATTTT
D gene: TRBD2; J gene: TRBJ2-6; clone size: .; V gene: TRBV19; CDR3 protein: CASTGGPGANVLTF; CDR3 DNA: TGTGCCAGTACGGGGGGGCCTGGGGCCAACGTCCTGACTTTC
D gene: .; J gene: TRBJ1-6; clone size: .; V gene: TRBV6-6; CDR3 protein: CASSLSRAYNSPLHF; CDR3 DNA: TGTGCCAGCAGCCTGAGTAGGGCCTATAATTCACCCCTCCACTTT
D gene: TRBD1; J gene: TRBJ2-5; clone size: once; V gene: TRBV18; CDR3 protein: CASSPQAYRGEETQYF; CDR3 DNA: TGTGCCAGCTCCCCCCAGGCTTACAGGGGTGAAGAGACCCAGTACTTC
D gene: TRBD2; J gene: TRBJ2-1; clone size: .; V gene: TRBV2; CDR3 protein: CASSVSGRIGYEQFF; CDR3 DNA: TGTGCCAGCAGTGTTAGCGGGAGGATCGGCTATGAGCAGTTCTTC
D gene: TRBD1; J gene: TRBJ2-5; clone size: .; V gene: TRBV6-5; CDR3 protein: CASTGPPTGEETQYF; CDR3 DNA: TGTGCCAGCACCGGGCCCCCTACAGGGGAAGAGACCCAGTACTTC
D gene: .; J gene: TRBJ2-3; clone size: once; V gene: TRBV25-1; CDR3 protein: CASSNLDTYTDTQYF; CDR3 DNA: TGTGCCAGTAGCAATTTGGACACCTACACAGATACGCAGTATTTT
D gene: TRBD1; J gene: TRBJ1-2; clone size: once; V gene: TRBV7-2; CDR3 protein: CASSSDRASYGYTF; CDR3 DNA: TGTGCCAGCAGCTCGGACAGGGCCAGCTATGGCTACACCTTC
D gene: .; J gene: TRBJ1-5; clone size: .; V gene: TRBV19; CDR3 protein: CASSIPGLRDSNQPQHF; CDR3 DNA: TGTGCCAGTAGTATCCCGGGCCTGAGAGATAGCAATCAGCCCCAGCATTTT
D gene: .; J gene: TRBJ2-7; clone size: .; V gene: TRBV5-1; CDR3 protein: CASSLASTYEQYF; CDR3 DNA: TGCGCCAGCAGCTTGGCATCGACCTACGAGCAGTACTTC
D gene: .; J gene: TRBJ1-1; clone size: .; V gene: TRBV7-6; CDR3 protein: CASSLRWQGNTEAFF; CDR3 DNA: TGTGCCAGCAGCTTAAGATGGCAGGGGAACACTGAAGCTTTCTTT
D gene: TRBD2; J gene: TRBJ2-3; clone size: once; V gene: TRBV15; CDR3 protein: CATSRDLTSGSTDTQYF; CDR3 DNA: TGTGCCACCAGCAGAGATTTGACTAGCGGTAGCACAGATACGCAGTATTTT
D gene: .; J gene: TRBJ1-1; clone size: few; V gene: TRBV30; CDR3 protein: CAWSVQLARAGTEAFF; CDR3 DNA: TGTGCCTGGAGTGTACAGTTGGCCAGGGCGGGCACTGAAGCTTTCTTT
D gene: .; J gene: TRBJ2-7; clone size: .; V gene: TRBV27; CDR3 protein: CASSYTSGGLMEQYF; CDR3 DNA: TGTGCCAGCAGTTACACAAGTGGGGGGCTTATGGAGCAGTACTTC
D gene: .; J gene: TRBJ1-1; clone size: .; V gene: TRBV4-2; CDR3 protein: CASSHDRPEAFF; CDR3 DNA: TGTGCCAGCAGCCACGACAGACCTGAAGCTTTCTTT
D gene: .; J gene: TRBJ2-1; clone size: .; V gene: TRBV7-2; CDR3 protein: CATSGISYNEQFF; CDR3 DNA: TGTGCCACCAGTGGGATCAGCTACAATGAGCAGTTCTTC
D gene: .; J gene: TRBJ1-1; clone size: .; V gene: TRBV6-1; CDR3 protein: CASSEWGRITEAFF; CDR3 DNA: TGTGCCAGCAGTGAATGGGGCAGGATTACTGAAGCTTTCTTT